The next 2 T cell receptor beta chains were all read from a single sample in a study of identical twins. MiXCR, run by TCRdb on the 5' RACE reads, gives a single entry per CDR3 protein. The sample lists about 340,000 distinct CDR3 sequences, 9% to 15% seen once, with approximately 7.5% in the top ten. The sample was also reused in another study, on yellow fever vaccine responses in identical twins.

Sequencing was done on a sample of CD8+ T cells sorted from blood. All receptors derive from a woman aged 18-29 years in good health.

The V gene is TRBV29-1, the J gene TRBJ2-1; 12 bases align to TRBD2. V shed 0 bases, J shed 2 bases, and the junction held 5 bases outside the gene matches. Germline CDR1 reads SQVTM; CDR2 reads ANQGSEA. The CDR3 sequence is 17 residues long. The CDR3, as DNA: TGCAGCGTTGAAGACCCCCGACTAGCGGGAGCCTACAATGAGCAGTTCTTC. Translation: CSVEDPRLAGAYNEQFF.

This chain connects TRBV11-2 to TRBJ2-1, with no clear D. Germline CDR1 reads SGHAT; CDR2 reads FQNNGV. V dropped 5 bases and J dropped 0 bases, with 14 bases sitting between them. The CDR3 has 16 residues. CDR3 nucleotides: TGTGCCAGCAGCCACCAACTGGACGTCTCCTACAATGAGCAGTTCTTC. It yields the protein CASSHQLDVSYNEQFF.